These 24 T cell receptor beta chains came from one sample sequenced in a study of blood T cell repertoires in COVID-19. Generated by immunoSEQ multiplex PCR, the TCRdb table keeps only in-frame clones and is missing some. The table records about 92,000 clones, around 88% of them present only once. Sequences were obtained from peripheral blood. These receptors all stem from a woman aged 55-69 years with COVID-19, enrolled during active disease.

The CDR3: CASSYRSLNQPQHF. CDR3 nucleotides: TGTGCCAGCAGTTACCGTAGCCTCAATCAGCCCCAGCATTTT. This chain links TRBV6-2 or TRBV6-3 with TRBJ1-5, with D unclear. V was shortened by 2 bases and J by 3 bases, with 8 bases between the two germline ends. Per germline, CDR1 MNHEY and CDR2 SVGEGT. The CDR3 runs to 14 residues.

This CDR3 reads CASSVGGRNYGYTF. As DNA, the CDR3 is TGTGCCAGCAGCGTAGGGGGCAGAAACTATGGCTACACCTTC. The rearrangement uses TRBV9 and TRBJ1-2; maybe TRBD1 (5 bases). The length of the CDR3 is 14 residues. Trimming pared 0 bases from V and 2 bases from J, leaving 8 bases between. Germline-derived CDR1 and CDR2 are SGDLS and YYNGEE.

CDR3 amino acids: CASTNVGPNTEAFF. The CDR3 DNA follows: TGCGCCAGCACCAACGTGGGCCCGAACACTGAAGCTTTCTTT. The chain is built from TRBV4-1 and TRBJ1-1, with D hard to call. Germline CDR1 is MGHRA and CDR2 is YSYEKL. The V end lost 7 bases, the J end lost 1 base, and 13 bases lay between the germline ends. There are 14 residues in the CDR3.

The chain is built from TRBV4-1 and TRBJ2-1, with 7 bases identical to TRBD2. The CDR3 consists of 17 residues. V trimming: 0 bases; J trimming: 12 bases; junction bases outside the gene matches: 17. Germline V CDR1 and CDR2: MGHRA, YSYEKL. The CDR3 reads CASSQDSRLAASGGQFF. The CDR3 nucleotides read TGCGCCAGCAGCCAAGATAGCAGGCTAGCGGCCTCGGGGGGGCAGTTCTTC.

The chain combines TRBV5-6 with TRBJ1-1, with TRBD1 as a possible D gene (6 bases). V dropped 3 bases and J dropped 3 bases, with 15 bases sitting between them. Germline V lookup: CDR1 SGHDT, CDR2 YYEEEE. The CDR3 length is 15 residues. The CDR3 spells CASSSIRAGDTEAFF. CDR3 DNA: TGTGCCAGCAGCTCTATACGTGCAGGGGACACTGAAGCTTTCTTT. Combining the CDR3 with reference TRBV5-6 and TRBJ1-1 gives the whole variable domain DAGVTQSPTHLIKTRGQQVTLRCSPKSGHDTVSWYQQALGQGPQFIFQYYEEEERQRGNFPDRFSGHQFPNYSSELNVNALLLGDSALYLCASSSIRAGDTEAFFGQGTRLTVV.

The V call is TRBV6-5, the J call TRBJ1-2; 7 bases align to TRBD1. This CDR3 spans 15 amino acids. Germline V gene lookup returns CDR1 MNHEY and CDR2 SVGAGI. V was pared by 4 bases and J by 2 bases, with 7 bases of the junction left unmatched. The CDR3 spells CASSFFRTGNYGYTF. The CDR3 nucleotides are TGTGCCAGCAGTTTCTTTAGGACAGGCAACTATGGCTACACCTTC.

The chain carries TRBV7-8 and TRBJ2-7, with a weak D call TRBD2 (5 bases). Germline lookup yields CDR1 SGHVS and CDR2 FQNEAQ. Trimming left V 1 base short and J 6 bases short, with 13 bases between. The CDR3 runs to 14 residues. CDR3 coding DNA: TGTGCCAGCAGCTTAGTTGGCGGGCCGTCCGAGCAGTACTTC. Protein: CASSLVGGPSEQYF.

The chain uses TRBV7-9 and TRBJ1-6; D not resolved. Germline V lookup: CDR1 SEHNR, CDR2 FQNEAQ (reference sequence). The length of the CDR3 is 16 residues. Trimming cost V 1 base and J 4 bases, with 11 bases left between them. CDR3 protein: CASSLGGSLYNSPLHF. Written as DNA, the CDR3 is TGTGCCAGCAGCTTAGGAGGTTCTTTGTATAATTCACCCCTCCACTTT.

The chain links TRBV7-3 to TRBJ1-6; 9 bases fit TRBD1. The germline CDR1 and CDR2 sequences are SGHTA and FQGTGA. Losses at the gene ends were 0 bases for V and 9 bases for J; bases not matched to a gene: 6. This CDR3 has 16 amino acids. CDR3 bases: TGTGCCAGCAGCTTAACCCGACAGGGGGATGGTTCACCCCTCCACTTT. This encodes CASSLTRQGDGSPLHF.

The chain links TRBV15 to TRBJ2-3; 8 nucleotides agree with TRBD2. This CDR3 region has 15 residues. Germline trimming cut 0 bases from V and 5 bases from J; bases unmatched to any gene: 4. CDR1 is LNHNV, CDR2 YYDKDF, per germline (reference sequence). The CDR3 DNA follows: TGTGCCACCAGCAGAGACGTAGCGGGGAAAGATACGCAGTATTTT. This translates into CATSRDVAGKDTQYF.

J is TRBJ1-2 and V is TRBV3-1 (or the pseudogene TRBV3-2); TRBD1 matches at 12 bases. Germline CDR1 is LGHDT and CDR2 is YNNKEL (reference sequence). Losses at the gene ends were 4 bases for V and 8 bases for J; bases not matched to a gene: 5. This CDR3 has 14 amino acids. CDR3 loop: CASSPRGTGGGYTF. For the CDR3, the DNA is TGTGCCAGCAGCCCCCGCGGGACAGGGGGCGGCTACACCTTC.

As concerns this clone: Other DNA sequences within the sample encode an identical CDR3. The J gene is TRBJ2-7, the V gene TRBV20-1; 7 positions match TRBD1. Germline-derived CDR1 and CDR2 are DFQATT and SNEGSKA (reference sequence). The CDR3 extends over 11 amino acids. J was trimmed by 3 bases and V by 6 bases; bases with no gene match: 2. The CDR3 DNA sequence: TGCAGTGCACGGGACAGCTACGAGCAGTACTTC. Translating it yields CSARDSYEQYF.

J is TRBJ1-2 and V is TRBV4-3; TRBD1 aligns across 7 bases. The germline gives CDR1 LGHNA, CDR2 YSLEER. With V trimmed by 0 bases and J by 4 bases, 8 bases remained unmatched. The CDR3 runs 16 residues. CDR3 in DNA: TGCGCCAGCAGCCAAGATCGACAGGGTTTAGGCTATGGCTACACCTTC. This translates into CASSQDRQGLGYGYTF.

This chain connects TRBV21-1 to TRBJ2-1; TRBD2 is the table's D call and was not checked against the DNA. TRBV21-1 is shown as a pseudogene. There are 15 residues in the CDR3. CDR3 DNA: TGTGCCAGCAGCAAACTGAACCGGTCCTACAATGAGCAGTTCTTC. The encoded protein is CASSKLNRSYNEQFF.

The chain has TRBV6-4 and TRBJ1-5; D unclear. The CDR3 is 14 amino acids. The V gene lost 8 bases and the J gene lost 0 bases, with 11 bases spanning the gap. The germline V gene encodes CDR1 MRHNA and CDR2 SNTAGT. CDR3 loop: CASDDQVSNQPQHF. The CDR3 coding sequence is TGTGCCAGCGACGATCAGGTTAGCAATCAGCCCCAGCATTTT.

The rearrangement uses TRBV5-6 and TRBJ1-3; D not resolved. The CDR3 runs 15 residues. Trimming cost V 1 base and J 3 bases, with 11 bases left between them. Germline CDR1 is SGHDT and CDR2 is YYEEEE. The CDR3 region is CASSLTGLRGNTIYF. CDR3 coding DNA: TGTGCCAGCAGCTTGACTGGACTCCGTGGAAACACCATATATTTT. Complete variable domain (other parts from reference TRBV5-6 and TRBJ1-3): DAGVTQSPTHLIKTRGQQVTLRCSPKSGHDTVSWYQQALGQGPQFIFQYYEEEERQRGNFPDRFSGHQFPNYSSELNVNALLLGDSALYLCASSLTGLRGNTIYFGEGSWLTVV.

V is TRBV6-6 and J is TRBJ1-4, with TRBD1 matching 11 bases. This CDR3 spans 15 amino acids. Germline V gene data show CDR1 as MNHNY and CDR2 as SVGAGI (reference sequence). Unmatched junction bases numbered 4, after V lost 4 bases and J lost 6 bases. CDR3 protein: CASSSTGQGDEKLFF. The CDR3 coding sequence is TGTGCCAGCAGTTCAACGGGACAGGGGGATGAAAAACTGTTTTTT.

The sample holds one count of this clone. The chain is built from TRBV2 and TRBJ1-6; D unclear. Trimming took 7 bases from V and 0 from J, leaving 7 bases between them. Germline V gene sequence: CDR1 SNHLY, CDR2 FYNNEI. The length of the CDR3 is 14 residues. In DNA, the CDR3 is TGTGCCAGCATTAGTAGCTCCTATAATTCACCCCTCCACTTT. Encoded protein: CASISSSYNSPLHF.

The sample holds one count of this clone. This sequence joins TRBV7-6 and TRBJ2-1; 10 bases map to TRBD2. Per germline, CDR1 SGHVS and CDR2 FNYEAQ. J was trimmed by 7 bases and V by 5 bases; bases with no gene match: 8. There are 15 residues in the CDR3. The CDR3 sequence is CASSRSGGASNEQFF. DNA for the CDR3: TGTGCCAGCAGCCGAAGCGGGGGGGCCTCGAATGAGCAGTTCTTC.

The V call is TRBV30, the J call TRBJ1-5; tentative D call: TRBD1 (6 bases). The CDR3 has 14 amino acids. The V end lost 0 bases, the J end lost 7 bases, and 13 bases lay between the germline ends. From germline, CDR1 is GTSNPN and CDR2 SVGIG (reference sequence). CDR3 amino acids: CAWSVKGGGQPQHF. CDR3 DNA sequence: TGTGCCTGGAGTGTTAAGGGGGGAGGGCAGCCCCAGCATTTT.

The genes are TRBV12-3 or TRBV12-4 and TRBJ2-7, with D hard to call. The V and J ends lost 1 base and 5 bases respectively, with 9 bases between them. CDR3 size: 13 residues. Here the CDR3 DNA reads TGTGCCAGCAGTTTAGGCAGGTATGACGAGCAGTACTTC. Protein: CASSLGRYDEQYF.

The rearrangement links TRBV2 to TRBJ2-3; 10 positions match TRBD2. The CDR3 spans 14 residues. CDR1 is SNHLY, CDR2 FYNNEI, per germline. The junction had 4 bases not matched to a gene; V was cut back by 10 bases and J by 0 bases. CDR3 loop: CATERGGSTDTQYF. The CDR3 DNA is TGTGCCACCGAGCGGGGGGGAAGCACAGATACGCAGTATTTT.

This chain links TRBV3-1 (or the pseudogene TRBV3-2) with TRBJ2-1, with D possibly TRBD2 on 5 matching bases. Germline V gives CDR1 LGHDT, CDR2 YNNKEL (reference sequence). The CDR3 extends over 15 amino acids. The V gene lost 7 bases and the J gene lost 3 bases, with 16 bases spanning the gap. CDR3 in DNA: TGTGCCAGCACCCGGACTGCTGAAGACTACAATGAGCAGTTCTTC. Its translation: CASTRTAEDYNEQFF.

This clone was found once. The chain has TRBV28 and TRBJ1-2; D gene uncertain. The CDR3 has 15 amino acids. The germline CDR1 and CDR2 sequences are MDHEN and SYDVKM. Deletions cut 1 base from V and 2 bases from J, with 11 bases between. The CDR3: CASSLSHEANYGYTF. DNA for the CDR3: TGTGCCAGCAGTTTATCCCATGAGGCCAACTATGGCTACACCTTC.